One and the same sample provided the 23 T cell receptor beta chains below, sequenced in a study of blood T cell repertoires in COVID-19. Profiling relied on immunoSEQ multiplex PCR, and the TCRdb table lists in-frame clones only, not all of them. The table records around 80,000 clones, approximately 83% of them present only once. Specimen: peripheral blood. The receptors were gathered from a human donor in a cohort sampled during active COVID-19.

This chain links TRBV19 with TRBJ1-1; D is possibly TRBD1 (5 bases). The V end was cut by 7 bases, the J end by 1 base, with 13 bases between. The CDR3 is made up of 14 amino acids. The germline V gene encodes CDR1 LNHDA and CDR2 SQIVND (reference sequence). CDR3 bases: TGTGCCAGTACCCCCTGGACAACGAACACTGAAGCTTTCTTT. This sequence encodes CASTPWTTNTEAFF. The whole variable domain, remainder taken from reference TRBV19 and TRBJ1-1, is DGGITQSPKYLFRKEGQNVTLSCEQNLNHDAMYWYRQDPGQGLRLIYYSQIVNDFQKGDIAEGYSVSREKKESFPLTVTSAQKNPTAFYLCASTPWTTNTEAFFGQGTRLTVV.

The chain employs TRBV18 and TRBJ2-1; no clear D gene. CDR1 KGHSH and CDR2 LQKENI come from the germline V gene. The CDR3 runs 13 residues. The V end was cut by 5 bases, the J end by 8 bases, with 13 bases between. CDR3 sequence (DNA): TGTGCCAGCTCAATGCTGCAGATCTATGAGCAGTTCTTC. This encodes CASSMLQIYEQFF.

The chain uses TRBV6-6 and TRBJ1-2; 10 positions agree with TRBD1. The CDR3 loop spans 15 amino acids. CDR1 MNHNY and CDR2 SVGAGI come from the germline V gene (reference sequence). Unmatched junction bases numbered 12, after V lost 6 bases and J lost 8 bases. The CDR3 here is CASSPTGTGERGYTF. The DNA for the CDR3 is TGTGCCAGCAGCCCAACCGGGACAGGGGAGAGGGGCTACACCTTC.

The chain employs TRBV7-2 and TRBJ1-4; tentative D call: TRBD1 (6 bases). The CDR3 loop spans 14 amino acids. Germline V lookup: CDR1 SGHTA, CDR2 FQGNSA. V dropped 1 base and J dropped 10 bases, with 13 bases sitting between them. The CDR3 sequence is CASSLEQGGGKLFF. The CDR3 DNA is TGTGCCAGCAGCTTAGAACAGGGCGGCGGAAAACTGTTTTTT.

This clone was observed a few times. The V call is TRBV7-9, the J call TRBJ1-3; D is unresolved. The CDR3 has 15 amino acids. The germline gives CDR1 SEHNR, CDR2 FQNEAQ (reference sequence). Trimming removed 2 bases at V and 0 bases at J, with 8 bases between. CDR3 in amino acids: CASSLMASSGNTIYF. The CDR3 DNA sequence: TGTGCCAGCAGCTTAATGGCCAGCTCTGGAAACACCATATATTTT.

The chain is built from TRBV28 and TRBJ1-2; a weak D match, TRBD1 (6 bases). V lost 2 bases and J 5 bases, leaving 12 bases between the germline ends. CDR3 length equals 14 residues. CDR1 and CDR2 from the germline V gene are MDHEN and SYDVKM. DNA of the CDR3: TGTGCCAGCAGTTTAGATAGGACAGCTTATGGCTACACCTTC. Its translation: CASSLDRTAYGYTF.

Only one count was recorded for this clone. The J gene is TRBJ1-1, the V gene TRBV19; no clear D gene. The V end was cut by 3 bases, the J end by 1 base, with 12 bases between. The CDR3 loop spans 15 amino acids. The V gene's germline CDR1 is LNHDA and CDR2 SQIVND (reference sequence). CDR3 region: CASSIDTRRNTEAFF. The CDR3 DNA sequence: TGTGCCAGTAGTATTGACACCCGCCGGAACACTGAAGCTTTCTTT.

In this sample, this clone turned up a few times. The V and J genes are TRBV30 and TRBJ1-6, with 7 bases that match TRBD1. Germline V gene sequence: CDR1 GTSNPN, CDR2 SVGIG (reference sequence). After removal of 5 bases from V and 0 bases from J, the junction contained 10 bases not matched to a gene. The CDR3 spans 17 residues. The CDR3 loop reads CAWALGGFSSYNSPLHF. CDR3 DNA: TGTGCCTGGGCCTTAGGGGGCTTCAGCTCCTATAATTCACCCCTCCACTTT.

This chain links TRBV30 with TRBJ1-6; the D is unclear. Germline CDR1 is GTSNPN and CDR2 is SVGIG (reference sequence). CDR3 length: 13 residues. V was clipped by 7 bases and J by 0 bases, with 7 bases between them. The DNA of the CDR3 is TGTGCCTCCCTGAGCTCCTATAATTCACCCCTCCACTTT. Residues: CASLSSYNSPLHF.

The CDR3 spells CAWRGAPGTEAFF. In DNA, the CDR3 is TGTGCCTGGAGGGGCGCCCCAGGCACTGAAGCTTTCTTT. The gene calls are TRBV30 and TRBJ1-1, with D unclear. CDR1 GTSNPN and CDR2 SVGIG come from the germline V gene (reference sequence). CDR3 length: 13 residues. The germline V and J ends were trimmed by 3 bases and 4 bases, with 12 bases remaining between them.

This chain uses TRBV15 with TRBJ2-3; the D is unclear. Per germline, CDR1 LNHNV and CDR2 YYDKDF (reference sequence). Trimming took 5 bases from V and 0 from J, leaving 9 bases between them. The CDR3 is made up of 14 amino acids. CDR3 bases: TGTGCCACCAGCTCACGACTCAGCACAGATACGCAGTATTTT. Translating it yields CATSSRLSTDTQYF.

This chain links TRBV28 with TRBJ1-4, with 7 positions matching TRBD1. The CDR3 runs to 15 residues. Unmatched junction bases numbered 10, after V lost 5 bases and J lost 7 bases. CDR1 and CDR2 (germline): MDHEN, SYDVKM. The CDR3 coding sequence is TGTGCCAGCAGTCTGCCGGGACAGTTAAGTGAAAAACTGTTTTTT. Translation gives CASSLPGQLSEKLFF.

V gene TRBV7-3 combines with J gene TRBJ2-1; TRBD1 aligns across 8 bases. V lost 0 bases, J lost 8 bases, and 3 bases stayed unmatched. The germline V gene encodes CDR1 SGHTA and CDR2 FQGTGA. The CDR3 is 14 residues long. CDR3 nucleotide sequence: TGTGCCAGCAGCTTAACCCAGGGGGCGCATGAGCAGTTCTTC. This gives the protein CASSLTQGAHEQFF.

This sequence joins TRBV2 and TRBJ1-5, with D tentatively TRBD1 (6 bases). The CDR3 contains 15 residues. Germline assignment: CDR1 SNHLY and CDR2 FYNNEI. V lost 8 bases to trimming and J lost 4 bases, with 18 bases between them. CDR3 coding DNA: TGTGCCAGCGGTAGGGAGCAGGGGTGGAATCAGCCCCAGCATTTT. This translates into CASGREQGWNQPQHF.

This CDR3 reads CASSNAFRGHWEAFF. CDR3 bases: TGTGCCAGTAGTAATGCCTTCAGGGGGCATTGGGAAGCTTTCTTT. J is TRBJ1-1 and V is TRBV19; 8 bases are a match to TRBD1. Germline CDR1 LNHDA, CDR2 SQIVND (reference sequence). The junction had 12 bases not matched to a gene; V was cut back by 4 bases and J by 8 bases. The CDR3 is 15 amino acids. Full variable domain (rest looked up from reference TRBV19 and TRBJ1-1): DGGITQSPKYLFRKEGQNVTLSCEQNLNHDAMYWYRQDPGQGLRLIYYSQIVNDFQKGDIAEGYSVSREKKESFPLTVTSAQKNPTAFYLCASSNAFRGHWEAFFGQGTRLTVV.

This chain joins TRBV11-2 and TRBJ1-4; D unclear. Trimming stripped 1 base from V and 8 bases from J, with 14 bases between. The CDR3 length is 15 residues. Germline assignment: CDR1 SGHAT and CDR2 FQNNGV. The CDR3 coding sequence is TGTGCCAGCAGCTTAGCGGAGCTCAGCGGGGAAAAACTGTTTTTT. Translating it yields CASSLAELSGEKLFF. The whole variable domain, remainder taken from reference TRBV11-2 and TRBJ1-4, is EAGVAQSPRYKIIEKRQSVAFWCNPISGHATLYWYQQILGQGPKLLIQFQNNGVVDDSQLPKDRFSAERLKGVDSTLKIQPAKLEDSAVYLCASSLAELSGEKLFFGSGTQLSVL.

The rearrangement uses TRBV5-1 and TRBJ2-7, with D unresolved. This CDR3 has 15 residues. The germline V gene has CDR1 SGHRS and CDR2 YFSETQ. With 4 bases removed from V and 1 base from J, the gap between germline ends came to 15 bases. This chain's CDR3 is CASSNSRISSYEQYF. CDR3 bases: TGCGCCAGCAGCAATTCCCGTATCAGTTCCTACGAGCAGTACTTC.

This clone is a singleton in its sample. The genes are TRBV6-1 and TRBJ1-2; D possibly corresponds to TRBD1 (6 bases). There are 15 residues in the CDR3. CDR1 is MNHNS and CDR2 is SASEGT in the germline V gene. The V gene lost 3 bases and the J gene lost 8 bases, with 19 bases spanning the gap. The CDR3 is CASSEAPTGAGGYTF. The CDR3 nucleotides are TGTGCCAGCAGTGAGGCCCCGACAGGTGCAGGGGGCTACACCTTC.

Written as DNA, the CDR3 is TGTGCCAGCAGCCAAGCTCCAGGGAGGGAGTACTTC. Translated: CASSQAPGREYF. This chain connects TRBV3-1 (or the pseudogene TRBV3-2) to TRBJ2-7; the match to TRBD2 covers 7 bases. Germline-derived CDR1 and CDR2 are LGHDT and YNNKEL (reference sequence). V gave up 1 base and J gave up 11 bases; unmatched junction bases: 5. This CDR3 region has 12 residues.

The V call is TRBV9, the J call TRBJ2-5; the match to TRBD1 covers 8 bases. Unmatched junction bases numbered 6, after V lost 1 base and J lost 4 bases. Looked up from germline, CDR1 is SGDLS and CDR2 is YYNGEE. This CDR3 has 15 amino acids. As DNA, the CDR3 is TGTGCCAGCAGCGTAAAGGACAGGGAAGTAGAGACCCAGTACTTC. Its translation is CASSVKDREVETQYF.

V is TRBV9 and J is TRBJ1-1; 8 bases line up with TRBD1. V was clipped by 4 bases and J by 8 bases; unmatched bases: 7. Germline-derived CDR1 and CDR2 are SGDLS and YYNGEE. The CDR3 contains 13 residues. CDR3 protein: CASSSYRQGEAFF. The CDR3 coding sequence is TGTGCCAGCAGCTCATACCGACAGGGGGAAGCTTTCTTT.

There are a few counts of this clone. The V and J genes are TRBV19 and TRBJ2-6; 7 bases match TRBD1. Germline V gene lookup returns CDR1 LNHDA and CDR2 SQIVND (reference sequence). The junction had 9 bases not matched to a gene; V was cut back by 6 bases and J by 4 bases. The CDR3 has 16 residues. CDR3 loop: CASSRDRVGGANVLTF. CDR3 DNA: TGTGCCAGTAGCCGTGACAGGGTAGGAGGGGCCAACGTCCTGACTTTC.

The chain links TRBV3-1 (or the pseudogene TRBV3-2) to TRBJ2-1; 12 nucleotides agree with TRBD2. V shed 3 bases and J 7 bases; nucleotides not matched to a gene: 1. The germline V gene encodes CDR1 LGHDT and CDR2 YNNKEL (reference sequence). The length of the CDR3 is 14 residues. The CDR3 region is CASSHLAGGNEQFF. The CDR3 DNA is TGTGCCAGCAGCCATCTAGCGGGAGGGAATGAGCAGTTCTTC.